The rows below give T cell receptor beta chains drawn from one sample of a study of T cells after somatic rescue of genetic block. TCRdb's table, derived via immunoSEQ multiplex PCR, lists solely in-frame clones and lacks some. The sample consists of more than 14,000 clones, 72% of them appearing once. The sequenced sample was peripheral blood mononuclear cells (PBMCs). These receptors all come from a boy younger than 18. The CDR3 runs from the conserved cysteine through the conserved F or W. The order of the fields is clone size, CDR3 length, J gene, V gene, D gene, CDR3 protein, CDR3 DNA. A D gene is named only where the DNA matches it firmly. Part of the rows lack a size; the others show once, few, many or a class for expanded clones.

.	17	TRBJ2-3	TRBV5-1	TRBD2	CASSLRTSGRVGDTQYF	TGCGCCAGCAGCCTAAGGACTAGCGGGAGGGTTGGAGATACGCAGTATTTT
medium-sized	13	TRBJ1-6	TRBV18	TRBD1	CASSPTGGSSLHF	TGTGCCAGCTCACCTACAGGGGGCAGCTCCCTCCACTTT
.	15	TRBJ1-3	TRBV19	.	CASSTEGGSGNTIYF	TGTGCCAGTAGTACAGAAGGAGGATCTGGAAACACCATATATTTT
.	13	TRBJ2-2	TRBV5-1	.	CASRVRLGGELFF	TGCGCCAGCAGGGTCCGTCTTGGCGGGGAGCTGTTTTTT
.	18	TRBJ2-2	TRBV27	TRBD1	CASSSLGFGTGGNGELFF	TGTGCCAGCAGTTCCCTCGGTTTTGGGACAGGGGGCAACGGGGAGCTGTTTTTT
medium-sized	13	TRBJ1-5	TRBV30	.	CAWSLQSNQPQHF	TGTGCCTGGAGTTTACAGAGCAATCAGCCCCAGCATTTT
once	14	TRBJ2-7	TRBV18	TRBD1	CASSPGTGTYEQYF	TGTGCCAGCTCACCAGGGACAGGGACCTACGAGCAGTACTTC
.	15	TRBJ1-5	TRBV9	.	CASSADVYSNQPQHF	TGTGCCAGCAGCGCCGACGTTTATAGCAATCAGCCCCAGCATTTT
few	15	TRBJ2-2	TRBV5-1	TRBD1	CASSFRDRGNGELFF	TGCGCCAGCAGCTTCCGGGACAGGGGTAACGGGGAGCTGTTTTTT
.	14	TRBJ1-1	TRBV25-1	TRBD1	CASTPTGPNTEAFF	TGTGCCAGCACTCCGACAGGGCCCAACACTGAAGCTTTCTTT
.	14	TRBJ1-5	TRBV28	.	CASSLRVGNQPQHF	TGTGCCAGCAGTTTACGGGTGGGAAATCAGCCCCAGCATTTT
.	16	TRBJ2-4	TRBV2	.	CASSVRTALAKNIQYF	TGTGCCAGCAGTGTCCGTACAGCTCTAGCCAAAAACATTCAGTACTTC
.	14	TRBJ1-4	TRBV6-6	.	CASKGRQVGEKLFF	TGTGCCAGCAAGGGACGGCAGGTGGGAGAAAAACTGTTTTTT
.	12	TRBJ1-5	TRBV18	.	CASSVLNQPQHF	TGTGCCAGCTCAGTCCTCAATCAGCCCCAGCATTTT
.	14	TRBJ2-7	TRBV6-1	.	CASSESLSSYEQYF	TGTGCCAGCAGTGAGTCCCTATCCTCCTACGAGCAGTACTTC
.	15	TRBJ1-2	TRBV5-1	.	CASSLLYGGDYGYTF	TGCGCCAGCAGCTTGTTATATGGGGGAGACTATGGCTACACCTTC
.	13	TRBJ1-2	TRBV7-3	.	CASSQGANYGYIF	TGTGCCAGCAGTCAGGGCGCTAACTATGGCTACATCTTC
.	11	TRBJ2-5	TRBV29-1	.	CSGTGQETQYF	TGCAGCGGTACAGGGCAAGAGACCCAGTACTTC
.	11	TRBJ2-7	TRBV5-1	.	CASSLGAHYAF	TGCGCCAGCAGCTTGGGGGCGCATTACGCCTTC
.	15	TRBJ1-2	TRBV6-6	TRBD1	CASSSPPGGRNGYTF	TGTGCCAGCAGTTCCCCCCCAGGGGGAAGGAATGGCTACACCTTC
few	15	TRBJ2-1	TRBV6-5	TRBD1	CASSVLAGGSNEQFF	TGTGCCAGCAGTGTTTTGGCAGGGGGTTCGAATGAGCAGTTCTTC
.	14	TRBJ2-5	TRBV7-9	.	CASSFRTPQETQYF	TGTGCCAGCAGCTTCCGGACGCCGCAAGAGACCCAGTACTTC
.	16	TRBJ2-1	TRBV4-2	TRBD2	CASSQVGLGTYNEQFF	TGTGCCAGCAGCCAAGTGGGACTAGGGACCTACAATGAGCAGTTCTTC
few	15	TRBJ1-1	TRBV30	.	CAWSVMDSHPTEAFF	TGTGCCTGGAGTGTAATGGACAGCCATCCCACTGAAGCTTTCTTT
few	16	TRBJ2-7	TRBV5-1	TRBD2	CASSLAPSGESYEQYF	TGCGCCAGCAGCTTGGCTCCCAGCGGGGAGTCCTACGAGCAGTACTTC
.	12	TRBJ1-2	TRBV19	.	CASNTVGYGYTF	TGTGCCAGTAATACAGTCGGCTATGGCTACACCTTC
.	14	TRBJ2-3	TRBV5-6	.	CASSWRDSTDTQYF	TGTGCCAGCAGCTGGAGGGACAGCACAGATACGCAGTATTTT
.	16	TRBJ1-2	TRBV13	TRBD1	CASSWSTGGINYGYTF	TGTGCCAGCAGTTGGTCCACAGGGGGAATAAACTATGGCTACACCTTC
.	13	TRBJ1-1	TRBV11-3	.	CASSLGLDTEAFF	TGTGCCAGCAGCTTAGGCTTGGACACTGAAGCTTTCTTT
once	16	TRBJ2-7	TRBV27	.	CASSPRLSETFYEQYF	TGTGCCAGCAGTCCCAGACTATCCGAAACTTTCTACGAGCAGTACTTC
few	14	TRBJ2-3	TRBV28	.	CASVQRGATDTQYF	TGTGCCAGCGTTCAACGGGGGGCGACAGATACGCAGTATTTT
.	12	TRBJ2-7	TRBV11-2	.	CASSRSAYEQYF	TGTGCCAGCAGTCGCTCCGCCTACGAGCAGTACTTC
.	13	TRBJ2-7	TRBV10-2	TRBD2	CASRTSATYEQYF	TGCGCCAGCCGGACTAGCGCCACCTACGAGCAGTACTTC
.	15	TRBJ1-6	TRBV28	.	CASSLPRAWNSPLHF	TGTGCCAGCAGTTTACCAAGGGCTTGGAATTCACCCCTCCACTTT
.	14	TRBJ2-7	TRBV28	.	CACSRGNVFYEQYF	TGTGCTTGTTCCAGGGGCAACGTTTTCTACGAGCAGTACTTC
.	16	TRBJ2-7	TRBV4-1	.	CASSQDWPLRGYEQYF	TGCGCCAGCAGCCAAGATTGGCCACTCAGGGGCTACGAGCAGTACTTC
.	14	TRBJ2-3	TRBV5-1	.	CASNWGASTDTQYF	TGCGCCAGCAACTGGGGCGCTAGCACAGATACGCAGTATTTT
few	12	TRBJ1-1	TRBV6-6	.	CASSYRTTEAFF	TGTGCCAGCAGTTACAGAACAACTGAAGCTTTCTTT
.	15	TRBJ2-2	TRBV14	TRBD1	CASSPGQVYTGELFF	TGTGCCAGCAGCCCGGGACAGGTTTACACCGGGGAGCTGTTTTTT
.	15	TRBJ1-3	TRBV14	.	CASSQAIHPGNTIYF	TGTGCCAGCAGCCAAGCGATCCACCCTGGAAACACCATATATTTT
.	15	TRBJ2-3	TRBV15	.	CATSKGKTGTDTQYF	TGTGCCACCAGCAAGGGGAAAACAGGCACAGATACGCAGTATTTT
few	16	TRBJ1-6	TRBV28	TRBD1	CASSLGTGSRGSPLHF	TGTGCCAGCAGTTTGGGGACAGGGAGTAGAGGTTCACCCCTCCACTTT
.	14	TRBJ1-5	TRBV6-5	TRBD1	CASRSTGGAKPQHF	TGTGCCAGCAGATCGACAGGGGGCGCGAAGCCCCAGCATTTT
.	14	TRBJ2-1	TRBV11-1	.	CASSLERTSREQFF	TGTGCCAGCAGCTTAGAACGGACCAGTCGGGAGCAGTTCTTC
.	13	TRBJ2-5	TRBV7-6	.	CASSKRGGETQYF	TGTGCCAGCAGCAAGAGGGGCGGAGAGACCCAGTACTTC
.	19	TRBJ1-2	TRBV2	.	CASSEDRDPYIPANYGYTF	TGTGCCAGCAGTGAAGATAGAGACCCATATATACCGGCTAACTATGGCTACACCTTC
.	14	TRBJ1-1	TRBV18	.	CASSAYRANTEAFF	TGTGCCAGCTCAGCCTACAGGGCCAACACTGAAGCTTTCTTT
.	15	TRBJ1-5	TRBV6-4	.	CARVGGSERNQPQHF	TGTGCCAGAGTAGGGGGTTCTGAGCGCAATCAGCCCCAGCATTTT
.	16	TRBJ1-3	TRBV5-1	.	CASSYRQVSSGNTIYF	TGCGCCAGCAGCTATCGACAGGTTAGCTCTGGAAACACCATATATTTT
.	16	TRBJ2-7	TRBV10-3	TRBD2	CAISATTSGRSYEQYF	TGTGCCATCAGTGCAACGACTAGCGGGAGGTCCTACGAGCAGTACTTC
once	14	TRBJ1-1	TRBV28	.	CASSFATVNTEAFF	TGTGCCAGCAGTTTTGCGACGGTGAACACTGAAGCTTTCTTT
once	21	TRBJ2-1	TRBV9	.	CASSAQSGTSRGGRSYNEQFF	TGTGCCAGCAGCGCCCAATCCGGGACTTCAAGAGGGGGTCGCTCCTACAATGAGCAGTTCTTC
.	15	TRBJ2-1	TRBV11-2	TRBD1	CASSLRRTGTNEQFF	TGTGCCAGCAGCCTCCGCCGGACAGGGACCAATGAGCAGTTCTTC
few	15	TRBJ2-3	TRBV4-1	TRBD2	CASSPTGGGLDTQYF	TGCGCCAGCAGCCCCACGGGAGGGGGTCTCGATACGCAGTATTTT